This TCR beta chain was found in a study of T cells after yellow fever vaccination. Study-wide context: Preparing low-cell-number fractions relied on SMART-Seq v4 Ultra Low Input. Study observations and caveats: Though weaker, the secondary response peaked faster, on day 5 versus 15. Clonotypes found in both CD4 and CD8 compartments made up a small share.

There are a few counts of this clonotype. Its antigen is still unknown. CDR1 and CDR2 from the germline V gene are KGHSH and LQKENI. The CDR3 covers 15 residues. The V and J ends lost 3 bases and 6 bases, in that order; junction bases with no gene match: 6. The 5'RACE template-switching step produced TCR cDNA and added a universal primer site and UMIs. TCRdb itself ran the 5' RACE reads through MiXCR, one entry per CDR3 protein. The sample records just over 300,000 distinct CDR3 sequences, 3.6% being singletons. The gene calls are TRBV18 and TRBJ2-1, with TRBD1 matching 9 bases. This specimen was PBMCs, taken on the day of the yellow fever booster vaccination. This clonotype was sampled from a man aged 18 to 30 who received the YFV17D yellow fever vaccine. In nucleotides, the CDR3 is TGTGCCAGCTCACCTAGGACAGGGGATATCAATGAGCAGTTCTTC. It encodes CASSPRTGDINEQFF.